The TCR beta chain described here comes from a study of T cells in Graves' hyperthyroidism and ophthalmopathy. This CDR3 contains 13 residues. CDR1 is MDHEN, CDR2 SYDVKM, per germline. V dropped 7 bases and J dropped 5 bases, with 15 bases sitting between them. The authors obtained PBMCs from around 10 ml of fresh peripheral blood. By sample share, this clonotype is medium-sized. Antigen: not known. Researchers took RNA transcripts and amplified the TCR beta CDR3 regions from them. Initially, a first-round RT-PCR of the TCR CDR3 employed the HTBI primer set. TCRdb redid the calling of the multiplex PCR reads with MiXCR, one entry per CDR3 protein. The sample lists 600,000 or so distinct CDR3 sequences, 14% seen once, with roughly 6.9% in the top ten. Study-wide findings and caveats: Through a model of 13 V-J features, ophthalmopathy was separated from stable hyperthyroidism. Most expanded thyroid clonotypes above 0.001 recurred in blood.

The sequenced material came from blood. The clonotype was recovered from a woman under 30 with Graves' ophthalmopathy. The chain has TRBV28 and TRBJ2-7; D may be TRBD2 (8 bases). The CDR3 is CASMGTAGDEQYF. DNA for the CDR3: TGTGCCAGCATGGGGACAGCGGGGGACGAGCAGTACTTC.